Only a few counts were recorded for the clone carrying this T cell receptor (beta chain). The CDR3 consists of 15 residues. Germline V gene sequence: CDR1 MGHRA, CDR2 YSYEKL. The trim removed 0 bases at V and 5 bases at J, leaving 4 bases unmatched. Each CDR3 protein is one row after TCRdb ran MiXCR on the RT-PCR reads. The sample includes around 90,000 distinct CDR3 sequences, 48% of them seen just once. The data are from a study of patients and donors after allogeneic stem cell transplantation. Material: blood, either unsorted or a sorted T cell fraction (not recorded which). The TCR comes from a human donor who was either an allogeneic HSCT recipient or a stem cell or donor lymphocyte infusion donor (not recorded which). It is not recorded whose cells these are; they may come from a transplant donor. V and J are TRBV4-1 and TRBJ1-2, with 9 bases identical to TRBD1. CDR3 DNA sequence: TGCGCCAGCAGCCAAGATCGGGGACAGGGTTATGGCTACACCTTC. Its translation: CASSQDRGQGYGYTF.